These 28 T cell receptor beta chains share one sample of origin, sequenced in a study of blood T cell repertoires in COVID-19. TCRdb's copy holds only in-frame clones and misses some; the assay was immunoSEQ multiplex PCR. The sample records about 200,000 clones, more than 80% being singletons. Input material: peripheral blood. The receptors stem from a man aged 45-65 years with acute or convalescent COVID-19.

V usage is TRBV6-2 or TRBV6-3 and J usage is TRBJ1-3; TRBD1 matches 9 bases. Per the germline V gene, CDR1 is MNHEY and CDR2 is SVGEGT. This CDR3 contains 15 residues. The trim removed 7 bases at V and 4 bases at J, leaving 8 bases unmatched. CDR3 in amino acids: CASTPGQGPGNTIYF. For the CDR3, the DNA is TGTGCCAGCACCCCCGGACAGGGGCCAGGAAACACCATATATTTT.

This clone turned up a few times. V usage is TRBV10-1 and J usage is TRBJ2-7; 8 positions match TRBD1. CDR1 is WNHNN and CDR2 is SYGVQD in the germline V gene (reference sequence). V was clipped by 4 bases and J by 3 bases; unmatched bases: 8. The CDR3 consists of 15 residues. The CDR3 protein is CASSGSPTGVYEQYF. The DNA for the CDR3 is TGCGCCAGCAGTGGTTCTCCGACAGGGGTCTACGAGCAGTACTTC.

The chain couples TRBV10-2 to TRBJ1-4, with 8 bases matching TRBD1. With 6 bases clipped from V and 4 bases from J, the junction kept 13 bases outside the gene matches. Germline CDR1 is WSHSY and CDR2 is SAAADI. This CDR3 is built from 17 residues. CDR3 in amino acids: CASRADRETYLNEKLFF. As DNA, the CDR3 is TGCGCCAGCAGGGCGGACAGGGAGACGTACCTTAATGAAAAACTGTTTTTT.

The chain uses TRBV7-7 and TRBJ2-5; 10 bases are a match to TRBD1. This CDR3 is built from 15 residues. The germline V gene has CDR1 SSHAT and CDR2 FNYEAQ (reference sequence). V shed 5 bases and J 4 bases; nucleotides not matched to a gene: 7. The CDR3 spells CASSTGTGAAETQYF. For the CDR3, the DNA is TGTGCCAGCAGCACCGGGACAGGGGCCGCAGAGACCCAGTACTTC. The whole variable domain, remainder taken from reference TRBV7-7 and TRBJ2-5, is GAGVSQSPRYKVTKRGQDVTLRCDPISSHATLYWYQQALGQGPEFLTYFNYEAQPDKSGLPSDRFSAERPEGSISTLTIQRTEQRDSAMYRCASSTGTGAAETQYFGPGTRLLVL.

The genes are TRBV9 and TRBJ1-6, with D possibly being TRBD1 (6 bases). The length of the CDR3 is 14 residues. Deletions cut 3 bases from V and 4 bases from J, with 8 bases between. Germline V gene data show CDR1 as SGDLS and CDR2 as YYNGEE. CDR3 DNA sequence: TGTGCCAGCAGCGGAGGACAGTATAATTCACCCCTCCACTTT. Protein product: CASSGGQYNSPLHF.

The rearrangement joins TRBV9 to TRBJ2-5; perhaps TRBD2 as D (6 bases). Germline CDR1 SGDLS, CDR2 YYNGEE. V was cut by 4 bases and J by 5 bases, with 15 bases left in between. This CDR3 is 14 amino acids long. Here the CDR3 DNA reads TGTGCCAGCAGCATCCTGGGGGGTTATGAGACCCAGTACTTC. It yields the protein CASSILGGYETQYF.

The V gene is TRBV10-3, the J gene TRBJ1-2; 8 bases line up with TRBD1. Unmatched junction bases numbered 6, after V lost 3 bases and J lost 6 bases. In germline, CDR1 is ENHRY, CDR2 SYGVKD. The CDR3 runs to 14 residues. The DNA of the CDR3 is TGTGCCATCAGTGACGCGGGACAGGAGGATGGCTACACCTTC. Translated: CAISDAGQEDGYTF.

The J gene is TRBJ1-5, the V gene TRBV4-2; no firm D call. The CDR3 consists of 16 residues. Trimming removed 0 bases at V and 5 bases at J, with 14 bases between. The germline V gene has CDR1 LGHNA and CDR2 YNFKEQ. CDR3: CASSQDLDQSYQPQHF. In nucleotides, the CDR3 is TGTGCCAGCAGCCAAGATCTAGACCAGAGTTATCAGCCCCAGCATTTT.

The chain joins TRBV4-2 to TRBJ2-2; 9 bases align to TRBD2. There are 16 residues in the CDR3. Germline V gene lookup returns CDR1 LGHNA and CDR2 YNFKEQ. V lost 4 bases and J lost 6; bases outside the gene matches: 9. Here the CDR3 reads CASSLQAGGQSGELFF. In DNA, the CDR3 is TGTGCCAGCAGCCTACAGGCGGGGGGGCAGTCCGGGGAGCTGTTTTTT.

This rearrangement joins TRBV5-4 to TRBJ1-1; D remains unclear. CDR3 length: 12 amino acids. V was pared by 4 bases and J by 8 bases, with 12 bases between. From germline, CDR1 is SGHNT and CDR2 YYREEE (reference sequence). CDR3 bases: TGTGCCAGCAGCATAGCTCAAAAAGAAGCTTTCTTT. Translation gives CASSIAQKEAFF.

V gene TRBV7-2 combines with J gene TRBJ2-1, with 7 nucleotides matching TRBD2. Looked up from germline, CDR1 is SGHTA and CDR2 is FQGNSA. V shed 2 bases, J shed 5 bases, and the junction held 3 bases outside the gene matches. The CDR3 contains 14 residues. The DNA for the CDR3 is TGTGCCAGCAGCTTACTGGCGGGGGACAATGAGCAGTTCTTC. It specifies CASSLLAGDNEQFF.

The rearrangement uses TRBV29-1 and TRBJ2-1; 7 positions agree with TRBD1. The CDR3 spans 14 residues. The V gene's germline CDR1 is SQVTM and CDR2 ANQGSEA. V shed 7 bases, J shed 2 bases, and the junction held 8 bases outside the gene matches. The CDR3 coding sequence is TGCAGCGAAACTTCGGGACAGACCTACAATGAGCAGTTCTTC. Translation gives CSETSGQTYNEQFF.

The gene calls are TRBV27 and TRBJ1-6, with 7 positions matching TRBD1. CDR3 length equals 16 residues. Germline V gene data show CDR1 as MNHEY and CDR2 as SMNVEV (reference sequence). V dropped 5 bases and J dropped 10; count of bases not matched to a gene: 14. CDR3 region: CASSLDPQGQGSPLHF. CDR3 DNA: TGTGCCAGCAGTCTAGACCCACAGGGGCAAGGGTCACCCCTCCACTTT.

The V gene is TRBV21-1, the J gene TRBJ2-1; the table's D call TRBD1 went unverified against the DNA. TRBV21-1 is noted as a pseudogene. The CDR3 totals 16 residues. DNA for the CDR3: TGTGCCAGCAGCAAAGCAAGGGACAGGGGGGTTATTGAGCAGTTCTTC. Protein sequence: CASSKARDRGVIEQFF.

This chain links TRBV20-1 with TRBJ2-7; TRBD2 aligns across 8 bases. Looked up from germline, CDR1 is DFQATT and CDR2 is SNEGSKA (reference sequence). The CDR3 consists of 15 residues. V trimming: 3 bases; J trimming: 1 base; junction bases outside the gene matches: 8. CDR3 coding DNA: TGCAGTGCTAGTTGGGGGACTAGAACTTCCTACGAGCAGTACTTC. Its translation is CSASWGTRTSYEQYF.

This sequence joins TRBV4-1 and TRBJ2-5; possible D gene TRBD1, 6 bases. CDR1 and CDR2 (germline): MGHRA, YSYEKL. This CDR3 contains 15 residues. V shed 4 bases and J shed 5 bases, with 17 bases lying between them. The chain's CDR3 is CASSPLRPQGETQYF. CDR3 in DNA: TGCGCCAGCAGCCCCCTTAGGCCCCAGGGGGAGACCCAGTACTTC.

This rearrangement joins TRBV24-1 to TRBJ2-2; tentative D call: TRBD1 (6 bases). The CDR3 is 15 residues long. V dropped 2 bases and J dropped 4 bases, with 10 bases sitting between them. The germline CDR1 and CDR2 sequences are KGHDR and SFDVKD. The DNA of the CDR3 is TGTGCCACCAGTGATTATAGGGGGATCACCGGGGAGCTGTTTTTT. Encoded protein: CATSDYRGITGELFF.

V and J are TRBV6-5 and TRBJ2-5, with D perhaps matching TRBD1 (5 bases). V was cut by 8 bases and J by 0 bases, with 7 bases left in between. CDR3 length: 12 residues. Germline V gene lookup returns CDR1 MNHEY and CDR2 SVGAGI. CDR3 coding DNA: TGTGCCAGCCAGGGCTACCAAGAGACCCAGTACTTC. The encoded protein is CASQGYQETQYF.

The CDR3 region has the DNA TGTGCCAGCAGCTCTCGGGGCGGGGTTGTGGGTGAGCAGTTCTTC. Translation: CASSSRGGVVGEQFF. The rearrangement joins TRBV11-1 to TRBJ2-1; tentative D call: TRBD2 (6 bases). The germline gives CDR1 SGHAT, CDR2 FQDESV (reference sequence). Between the trimmed V and J ends, which lost 4 bases and 9 bases, there was a span of 19 bases. This CDR3 has 15 residues.

This chain uses TRBV7-6 with TRBJ2-1; 10 positions match TRBD2. The CDR3 is 18 residues long. V shed 1 base, J shed 0 bases, and the junction held 6 bases outside the gene matches. Germline loops: CDR1 SGHVS, CDR2 FNYEAQ. CDR3 sequence (DNA): TGTGCCAGCAGCTTAGTTGTAGCGGGGGGAAGCTCCTACAATGAGCAGTTCTTC. This encodes CASSLVVAGGSSYNEQFF.

The chain uses TRBV7-2 and TRBJ2-7; TRBD2 agrees at 12 bases. The V gene end was trimmed by 1 base and the J gene end by 5 bases; junction bases not matched to a gene: 6. CDR3 length equals 16 residues. CDR1 is SGHTA, CDR2 FQGNSA, per germline. Here the CDR3 reads CASSLGLAGEFNEQYF. The CDR3 region has the DNA TGTGCCAGCAGCTTAGGACTAGCGGGAGAGTTTAACGAGCAGTACTTC. The variable domain in full, completed from reference TRBV7-2 and TRBJ2-7, reads GAGVSQSPSNKVTEKGKDVELRCDPISGHTALYWYRQSLGQGLEFLIYFQGNSAPDKSGLPSDRFSAERTGGSVSTLTIQRTQQEDSAVYLCASSLGLAGEFNEQYFGPGTRLTVT.

The chain joins TRBV9 to TRBJ2-1, with 11 bases that match TRBD2. This CDR3 contains 15 residues. The germline gives CDR1 SGDLS, CDR2 YYNGEE. V gave up 2 bases and J gave up 9 bases; unmatched junction bases: 7. Here the CDR3 DNA reads TGTGCCAGCAGCGTTCTAGCGGGAGGTATTAGTGAGCAGTTCTTC. Protein: CASSVLAGGISEQFF.

The gene calls are TRBV28 and TRBJ2-7; tentative D call: TRBD2 (6 bases). CDR1 and CDR2 from the germline V gene are MDHEN and SYDVKM. The ends were cut back, 6 bases at V and 2 bases at J, with 14 bases in the middle. The CDR3 has 14 amino acids. The CDR3 nucleotides are TGTGCCAGCAGCTTGGGAGGTTTAACCTACGAGCAGTACGTC. It yields the protein CASSLGGLTYEQYV.

The chain links TRBV18 to TRBJ2-7; a possible D gene is TRBD2 (5 bases). Trimming took off 6 bases at V and 2 bases at J, with 14 bases between the two ends. CDR1 is KGHSH and CDR2 is LQKENI in the germline V gene. The CDR3 has 14 residues. Here the CDR3 DNA reads TGTGCCAGCTCGCCAGAAATGGGAGCCTACGAGCAGTACTTC. This translates into CASSPEMGAYEQYF.

J is TRBJ2-3 and V is TRBV7-9; 9 nucleotides agree with TRBD1. The CDR3 runs to 15 residues. J was trimmed by 5 bases and V by 5 bases; bases with no gene match: 8. Germline V CDR1 and CDR2: SEHNR, FQNEAQ (reference sequence). This CDR3 reads CASSPPGQGLDTQYF. CDR3 nucleotides: TGTGCCAGCAGCCCGCCGGGACAGGGATTAGATACGCAGTATTTT.

V is TRBV7-2 and J is TRBJ1-4, with 8 bases matching TRBD1. With 3 bases clipped from V and 6 bases from J, the junction kept 0 bases outside the gene matches. The germline V gene has CDR1 SGHTA and CDR2 FQGNSA. There are 13 residues in the CDR3. As DNA, the CDR3 is TGTGCCAGCAGCTTGGACAGGGATGAAAAACTGTTTTTT. It is translated as CASSLDRDEKLFF.

The genes are TRBV6-2 or TRBV6-3 and TRBJ2-1, with 11 bases aligning to TRBD2. V gave up 5 bases and J gave up 1 base; unmatched junction bases: 7. CDR1 and CDR2 (germline): MNHEY, SVGEGT. The CDR3 extends over 17 amino acids. CDR3 in DNA: TGTGCCAGCAGTAAATCCGGGACTAGCGGTTCCTACAATGAGCAGTTCTTC. Translation gives CASSKSGTSGSYNEQFF.

The chain employs TRBV29-1 and TRBJ2-7; TRBD1 matches 12 bases. The CDR3 length is 14 residues. The ends lost 4 bases at V and 4 bases at J; junction bases unmatched: 5. Germline assignment: CDR1 SQVTM and CDR2 ANQGSEA. The CDR3 protein is CSVAGGQGAYEQYF. CDR3 DNA: TGCAGCGTTGCAGGGGGACAGGGGGCATACGAGCAGTACTTC.